This T cell receptor beta chain is from a study of response to subunit inactivated influenza vaccine. Study outcomes and limitations: Authors proposed each seasonal influenza vaccination draws in few new T cells.

TCRdb redid the calling of the RT-PCR reads with MiXCR, one entry per CDR3 protein. Counted here are fewer than 600,000 distinct CDR3 sequences, about 7.2% occurring once; the ten biggest clones make up around 13%. Concerning this clonotype itself: Its antigen is unidentified.

The sample was PBMCs from blood, taken around 25 months after vaccination. This receptor was identified in a man between 50 and 75 years old who received an inactivated influenza vaccine.

The chain's CDR3 is CASSKGQIYEQYF. The CDR3 coding sequence is TGTGCCAGCAGCAAGGGACAGATCTACGAGCAGTACTTC. The chain uses TRBV11-2 and TRBJ2-7; TRBD1 matches 7 bases. Trimming at V came to 5 bases and at J to 3 bases, leaving 4 bases not matched to a gene. The CDR3 is made up of 13 amino acids. CDR1 SGHAT and CDR2 FQNNGV come from the germline V gene.